Described below is a single T cell receptor beta chain sequence and its context. Its antigen is not known. Germline values: CDR1 GTSNPN, CDR2 SVGIG (reference sequence). V lost 4 bases, J lost 4 bases, and 8 bases lay in between. This CDR3 is built from 12 residues. PCR used 60 Vbeta primers and 13 Jbeta primers. TCRdb's copy holds only in-frame clones and misses some; the assay was immunoSEQ multiplex PCR. The data show over 100,000 clones, approximately 85% seen once. This sample was included in a study of cytomegalovirus exposure and HLA in healthy donors. Study results and limitations: Analysis was performed later, and it showed HLA-associated TCR beta chains to be more clonally expanded than equally common others. In a later analysis, productive TCRs from donors in an Asian-associated ancestry cluster reportedly carried fewer N-insertions than the cohort mean.

Material for sequencing was PBMCs. This receptor was taken from a woman in her 50s in good health and CMV-seropositive. The chain combines TRBV30 with TRBJ1-3; D is perhaps TRBD1 (5 bases). CDR3 region: CAWTPGGNTIYF. CDR3 DNA: TGTGCCTGGACCCCAGGGGGAAACACCATATATTTT. Full variable domain (rest looked up from reference TRBV30 and TRBJ1-3): SQTIHQWPATLVQPVGSPLSLECTVEGTSNPNLYWYRQAAGRGLQLLFYSVGIGQISSEVPQNLSASRPQDRQFILSSKKLLLSDSGFYLCAWTPGGNTIYFGEGSWLTVV.